Listed here are 23 T cell receptor beta chains from one sample, sequenced in a study of blood T cells in healthy people across ages. Then a second PCR, running about 6 to 11 cycles, was carried out with a sample-barcoded 5' primer and a J-beta primer mix. TCRdb called the 5' RACE reads again in MiXCR, with one record for every CDR3 protein. The sample records about 780,000 distinct CDR3 sequences, about 47% being singletons. Sequenced sample: blood. The origin of the receptors is a man older than 75 in good health.

There are many counts of this clonotype. The rearrangement uses TRBV7-2 and TRBJ2-1, with no clear D. With 1 base removed from V and 8 bases from J, the gap between germline ends came to 12 bases. The CDR3 runs to 14 residues. The V gene's germline CDR1 is SGHTA and CDR2 FQGNSA. CDR3 in amino acids: CASSLDGPLDEQFF. The CDR3 DNA reads as TGTGCCAGCAGCTTAGACGGGCCTTTGGATGAGCAGTTCTTC. The full variable domain, its missing parts supplied by reference TRBV7-2 and TRBJ2-1, is GAGVSQSPSNKVTEKGKDVELRCDPISGHTALYWYRQSLGQGLEFLIYFQGNSAPDKSGLPSDRFSAERTGGSVSTLTIQRTQQEDSAVYLCASSLDGPLDEQFFGPGTRLTVL.

In its sample, this clonotype was seen a few times. This may stem from a read error, because a much larger clone lies one nucleotide away. This chain uses TRBV20-1 with TRBJ2-1; 8 nucleotides match TRBD2. The CDR3 has 14 amino acids. V gave up 3 bases and J gave up 7 bases; unmatched junction bases: 8. Germline V gives CDR1 DFQATT, CDR2 SNEGSKA (reference sequence). DNA of the CDR3: TGCAGTGCTAGTAGGCGAGCGGGAGTTAATGAGCAGTTCTTC. Its translation is CSASRRAGVNEQFF.

This chain links TRBV29-1 with TRBJ2-7; D might be TRBD1 (5 bases). The CDR3 sequence is 12 residues long. Germline values: CDR1 SQVTM, CDR2 ANQGSEA. With 5 bases removed from V and 6 bases from J, the gap between germline ends came to 14 bases. CDR3 DNA: TGCAGCGTTCGCGGACACCCTGGCGAGCAGTACTTC. It encodes CSVRGHPGEQYF.

Turning to this clonotype: One junction end does not reproduce the germline sequence, and a read error may be involved. The J gene is TRBJ2-7, the V gene TRBV7-9; 7 bases agree with TRBD1. Germline V gives CDR1 SEHNR, CDR2 FQNEAQ (reference sequence). This CDR3 spans 14 amino acids. In DNA, the CDR3 is TGTGCCAGCAGCCCCCGACAGGGTATGGAGATCCAGCACTTC. Translated: CASSPRQGMEIQHF.

The rearrangement joins TRBV4-2 to TRBJ1-2, with 8 bases lining up with TRBD1. V was pared by 3 bases and J by 3 bases, with 6 bases of the junction left unmatched. The CDR3 consists of 15 residues. The germline V gene encodes CDR1 LGHNA and CDR2 YNFKEQ. Here the CDR3 DNA reads TGTGCCAGCAGCCAGCGGACAGGGTCTGACTATGGCTACACCTTC. The encoded protein is CASSQRTGSDYGYTF.

Only a few counts were recorded for this clonotype. The rearrangement links TRBV5-1 to TRBJ2-3; 7 bases agree with TRBD1. The CDR3 consists of 14 residues. With 4 bases clipped from V and 3 bases from J, the junction kept 5 bases outside the gene matches. Per germline, CDR1 SGHRS and CDR2 YFSETQ. The CDR3 DNA follows: TGCGCCAGCAGCCTGACAGGGTGGACAGATACGCAGTATTTT. Translating it yields CASSLTGWTDTQYF.

The chain has TRBV11-2 and TRBJ2-1; TRBD2 agrees at 14 bases. The CDR3 consists of 15 residues. CDR1 and CDR2 (germline): SGHAT, FQNNGV. Trimming at V came to 5 bases and at J to 8 bases, leaving 5 bases not matched to a gene. As DNA, the CDR3 is TGTGCCAGCAGCCCCGGGACTAGCGGGAGCCATGAGCAGTTCTTC. This gives the protein CASSPGTSGSHEQFF.

This clonotype appeared a few times. J is TRBJ1-1 and V is TRBV20-1; D may be TRBD1 (5 bases). The CDR3 contains 15 residues. The V gene lost 0 bases and the J gene lost 2 bases, with 13 bases spanning the gap. Germline-derived CDR1 and CDR2 are DFQATT and SNEGSKA (reference sequence). The CDR3 DNA is TGCAGTGCTAGAGACCCAGACAGACACAACACTGAAGCTTTCTTT. Protein: CSARDPDRHNTEAFF.

In this sample, this clonotype turned up many times. The rearrangement links TRBV11-2 to TRBJ2-7, with TRBD2 identical over 7 bases. J gave up 1 base and V 5 bases, and 11 bases lay outside the gene matches. The CDR3 spans 16 residues. Germline V gene data show CDR1 as SGHAT and CDR2 as FQNNGV. CDR3 protein: CASSPIRASGSYEQYF. The CDR3 nucleotides read TGTGCCAGCAGCCCTATTCGGGCTAGCGGATCCTACGAGCAGTACTTC.

V gene TRBV6-6 combines with J gene TRBJ2-1, with D perhaps TRBD1 (6 bases). This CDR3 region has 14 residues. Between the trimmed V and J ends, which lost 4 bases and 5 bases, there was a span of 12 bases. CDR1 MNHNY and CDR2 SVGAGI come from the germline V gene (reference sequence). In DNA form, the CDR3 reads TGTGCCAGCAGTTGGTACCAGGGGAACAATGAGCAGTTCTTC. It yields the protein CASSWYQGNNEQFF.

V is TRBV20-1 and J is TRBJ2-3; D not resolved. V lost 0 bases and J lost 5, with 15 bases in between. The germline CDR1 and CDR2 sequences are DFQATT and SNEGSKA (reference sequence). The CDR3 covers 15 residues. For the CDR3, the DNA is TGCAGTGCTAGAGATGACGGCAATCTTGGAGATACGCAGTATTTT. Its protein product is CSARDDGNLGDTQYF.

This clonotype has just a few counts. The V call is TRBV11-3, the J call TRBJ2-7, with D uncertain. Germline V gives CDR1 SGHNT, CDR2 YENEEA. V was cut by 0 bases and J by 3 bases, with 3 bases left in between. The CDR3 is 12 amino acids. CDR3 coding DNA: TGTGCCAGCAGCTTAGAAATCTACGAGCAGTACTTC. Protein: CASSLEIYEQYF.

A word on this clonotype: A much larger clone sits a single nucleotide away, making a read error possible. The chain couples TRBV5-1 to TRBJ2-1; 9 positions agree with TRBD2. The ends lost 5 bases at V and 8 bases at J; junction bases unmatched: 14. Germline values: CDR1 SGHRS, CDR2 YFSETQ. The CDR3 length is 16 residues. CDR3: CASRGLAGSFADEQFF. In nucleotides, the CDR3 is TGCGCCAGCAGAGGTCTAGCGGGATCATTTGCCGATGAGCAGTTCTTC.

This clonotype was counted once. A much larger clone differs by one base, so this may be a read error. The gene calls are TRBV6-2 or TRBV6-3 and TRBJ2-1; 7 nucleotides match TRBD2. Germline-derived CDR1 and CDR2 are MNHEY and SVGEGT. The CDR3 has 17 amino acids. Trimming cost V 6 bases and J 0 bases; bases outside gene matches: 11. The DNA of the CDR3 is TGTGCCAGCAGACGAGCTTTGCGGGGGATCTCCTACAATGAGCAGTTCTTC. Translating it yields CASRRALRGISYNEQFF.

The rearrangement joins TRBV6-2 or TRBV6-3 to TRBJ2-3; the D gene could be TRBD1 or TRBD2 (5 bases each). Trimming stripped 8 bases from V and 7 bases from J, with 13 bases between. The CDR3 has 12 residues. Per germline, CDR1 MNHEY and CDR2 SVGEGT. CDR3 amino acids: CASGGVRNTQYF. In DNA, the CDR3 is TGTGCCAGCGGGGGAGTTCGAAATACGCAGTATTTT.

Written as DNA, the CDR3 is TGTGTTAGCAGCTTAGGGGTTCCGCACCCTTTGTACTTC. Its protein is CVSSLGVPHPLYF. J is TRBJ2-5 and V is TRBV7-2; maybe TRBD1 (5 bases). The CDR3 consists of 13 residues. CDR1 is SGHTA, CDR2 FQGNSA, per germline.

This clonotype was counted between two and nine times. The rearrangement links TRBV28 to TRBJ1-1; a weak D match, TRBD1 (5 bases). Trimming shortened V by 3 bases and J by 3 bases, and 23 bases separated the two germline ends. The CDR3 is 18 residues long. Germline V gene data show CDR1 as MDHEN and CDR2 as SYDVKM. The chain's CDR3 is CASSLILGRGEAYTEAFF. CDR3 DNA: TGTGCCAGCAGTTTGATCTTGGGTAGGGGAGAGGCGTACACTGAAGCTTTCTTT.

This clonotype came up a few times. The chain recombines TRBV29-1 with TRBJ1-4, with 9 nucleotides matching TRBD1. CDR1 SQVTM and CDR2 ANQGSEA come from the germline V gene. The junction had 6 bases not matched to a gene; V was cut back by 5 bases and J by 8 bases. The CDR3 runs 13 residues. This CDR3 reads CSVTGGGNEKLFF. The DNA for the CDR3 is TGCAGCGTTACAGGGGGCGGGAACGAAAAACTGTTTTTT.

This clonotype was detected many times. The chain couples TRBV4-2 to TRBJ2-4; perhaps TRBD1 as D (5 bases). Germline-derived CDR1 and CDR2 are LGHNA and YNFKEQ. Trimming left V 0 bases short and J 2 bases short, with 8 bases between. This CDR3 comprises 15 residues. The CDR3 sequence: CASSQDAGSKNIQYF. DNA of the CDR3: TGTGCCAGCAGCCAAGATGCAGGGTCCAAAAACATTCAGTACTTC.

This clonotype was picked up one time. V gene TRBV3-1 combines with J gene TRBJ2-1; D is tentatively TRBD1 or TRBD2 (5 bases each). Trimming shortened V by 4 bases and J by 14 bases, and 15 bases separated the two germline ends. Germline CDR1 and CDR2: LGHDT and YNNKEL (reference sequence). The CDR3 is made up of 12 amino acids. As DNA, the CDR3 is TGTGCCAGCAGCCTCGACAGCACGGAGGAGTTCTTC. Translation gives CASSLDSTEEFF.

The V and J genes are TRBV6-5 and TRBJ2-3; 14 positions agree with TRBD2. The CDR3 is 19 residues long. The V gene's germline CDR1 is MNHEY and CDR2 SVGAGI. V lost 4 bases to trimming and J lost 0 bases; unmatched junction nucleotides: 9. The CDR3 nucleotides are TGTGCCAGCAGTTCGGGACTAGCGGGAGCCTACCCTAGCACAGATACGCAGTATTTT. This encodes CASSSGLAGAYPSTDTQYF.

This chain uses TRBV6-2 or TRBV6-3 with TRBJ2-4; perhaps D is TRBD1 or TRBD2 (5 bases each). The J call is doubtful: the DNA matches TRBJ2-7 better. Germline CDR1 is MNHEY and CDR2 is SVGEGT. The CDR3 has 14 amino acids. CDR3 sequence: CASRPPGSSYEQYF. CDR3 in DNA: TGTGCCAGCAGACCCCCAGGGAGCTCCTACGAGCAGTACTTC.

The rearrangement uses TRBV20-1 and TRBJ1-5; D might be TRBD1 (5 bases). CDR3 size: 13 residues. V was pared by 5 bases and J by 0 bases, with 8 bases between. Per germline, CDR1 DFQATT and CDR2 SNEGSKA (reference sequence). The DNA of the CDR3 is TGCAGTGCTTTTGACAGTAGCAATCAGCCCCAGCATTTT. Encoded protein: CSAFDSSNQPQHF.